This TCR beta chain emerged from a study of cytomegalovirus exposure and HLA in healthy donors. With regard to this clone: What it recognizes is unknown.

Study-level findings and limits: There were about 160 TCR beta chains listed as cytomegalovirus-associated. Most TCR sequences were seen very rarely across donors, but some public TCRs occurred in many.

Each donor was nominally healthy when sampled (though unrecorded immune exposures were likely). This CDR3 has 12 amino acids. Looked up from germline, CDR1 is SEHNR and CDR2 is FQNEAQ (reference sequence). Trimming removed 6 bases from V and 9 bases from J, with 13 bases in between. In the PCR, 60 Vbeta and 13 Jbeta primers were used. Some clones are missing from TCRdb's copy, which holds only in-frame ones; the method was immunoSEQ multiplex PCR. The table lists roughly 200,000 clones, 70% of them singletons. The sequenced sample was PBMCs. The receptor was isolated from a man aged 40-55 years in good health and CMV-seropositive. The V and J genes are TRBV7-9 and TRBJ2-3, with TRBD2 as a possible D gene (7 bases). The CDR3 nucleotides read TGTGCCAGCAGTCAAGGGGGGGTAACGCAGTATTTT. The encoded protein is CASSQGGVTQYF.